What follows are 23 T cell receptor beta chains derived from one specimen sequenced in a study of CD8+ T cells in alopecia areata. cDNA prepared by RNA extraction and subsequent reverse transcription served as the template for sequencing. The table came from immunoSEQ multiplex PCR; TCRdb's copy has only in-frame clones and leaves some out. This sample has around 140,000 clones, with over 45% found just once. The specimen sequenced was CD4+ T cells sorted from blood. These receptors came from a human donor with alopecia areata.

The genes are TRBV20-1 and TRBJ1-2; D is undetermined. V lost 5 bases and J lost 2, with 6 bases in between. The CDR3 is 11 residues long. Germline V CDR1 and CDR2: DFQATT, SNEGSKA (reference sequence). CDR3 in amino acids: CSASRNYGYTF. As DNA, the CDR3 is TGCAGTGCTTCCCGGAACTATGGCTACACCTTC.

This clone has a single count. The rearrangement links TRBV7-9 to TRBJ2-3; 12 bases map to TRBD2. CDR1 SEHNR and CDR2 FQNEAQ come from the germline V gene (reference sequence). The CDR3 spans 18 residues. Trimming at V came to 3 bases and at J to 1 base, leaving 8 bases not matched to a gene. CDR3 nucleotide sequence: TGTGCCAGCAGCTTCGCACTAGCGGGAGGCTCAGGCACAGATACGCAGTATTTT. Translated: CASSFALAGGSGTDTQYF.

A few counts support this clone. The CDR3 loop is CASTRNEQFF. CDR3 sequence (DNA): TGTGCCAGCACCCGCAATGAGCAGTTCTTC. The chain couples TRBV21-1 to TRBJ2-1; the table's D call, TRBD2, was not checked against the DNA. TRBV21-1 is annotated as a pseudogene. The CDR3 is 10 amino acids.

The chain is built from TRBV28 and TRBJ1-5; D unclear. The CDR3 is 12 amino acids. Trimming took 4 bases from V and 0 from J, leaving 1 base between them. CDR1 is MDHEN and CDR2 is SYDVKM in the germline V gene. The CDR3 loop is CASSYSNQPQHF. For the CDR3, the DNA is TGTGCCAGCAGTTATAGCAATCAGCCCCAGCATTTT. The full variable domain, in which reference TRBV28 and TRBJ1-5 provide the parts outside the CDR3, is DVKVTQSSRYLVKRTGEKVFLECVQDMDHENMFWYRQDPGLGLRLIYFSYDVKMKEKGDIPEGYSVSREKKERFSLILESASTNQTSMYLCASSYSNQPQHFGDGTRLSIL.

Concerning this clone: The same CDR3 arises from other DNA sequences in this sample as well. The genes are TRBV5-1 and TRBJ2-1, with TRBD2 matching 9 bases. Germline V gene sequence: CDR1 SGHRS, CDR2 YFSETQ. The CDR3 covers 15 residues. J was trimmed by 4 bases and V by 2 bases; bases with no gene match: 4. DNA for the CDR3: TGCGCCAGCAGCTTAAGTAGCGGGAGTTACAATGAGCAGTTCTTC. The encoded protein is CASSLSSGSYNEQFF.

This chain links TRBV29-1 with TRBJ2-1; 9 bases are shared with TRBD2. Germline assignment: CDR1 SQVTM and CDR2 ANQGSEA. Trimming removed 6 bases from V and 6 bases from J; junction bases left unmatched: 9. CDR3 length equals 14 residues. In DNA, the CDR3 is TGCAGCGTGACCACCCGACTAGCGGTCAATGAGCAGTTCTTC. It yields the protein CSVTTRLAVNEQFF.

The V and J genes are TRBV2 and TRBJ1-3, with D hard to call. The V end was cut by 7 bases, the J end by 4 bases, with 11 bases between. The CDR3 totals 13 residues. Germline CDR1 SNHLY, CDR2 FYNNEI. The CDR3 DNA reads TGTGCCAGCACCACGCTCGTCGGAAACACCATATATTTT. Translated: CASTTLVGNTIYF.

V is TRBV5-1 and J is TRBJ2-1; the D is unclear. CDR3 size: 12 residues. V lost 1 base to trimming and J lost 5 bases, with 4 bases between them. CDR1 is SGHRS, CDR2 YFSETQ, per germline. The CDR3 DNA sequence: TGCGCCAGCAGCTTGTTTCACAATGAGCAGTTCTTC. Translation gives CASSLFHNEQFF.

The V gene is TRBV20-1, the J gene TRBJ1-2; TRBD1 is a possible D gene (5 bases). This CDR3 has 11 amino acids. V gave up 1 base and J gave up 7 bases, with 7 bases separating them. Germline assignment: CDR1 DFQATT and CDR2 SNEGSKA (reference sequence). This chain's CDR3 is CSARGGAGYTF. CDR3 in DNA: TGCAGTGCTAGAGGCGGGGCTGGCTACACCTTC.

This clone was detected only a few times. V and J are TRBV4-1 and TRBJ1-2; 11 nucleotides agree with TRBD1. Germline V gene lookup returns CDR1 MGHRA and CDR2 YSYEKL. V lost 1 base and J lost 11; bases outside the gene matches: 9. The CDR3 sequence is 15 residues long. As DNA, the CDR3 is TGCGCCAGCAGCCAAGCCTCGGACAGGGGGCGGATGTACACCTTC. Its translation: CASSQASDRGRMYTF.

This chain links TRBV29-1 with TRBJ2-1, with D tentatively TRBD2 (6 bases). This CDR3 is 12 amino acids long. The V and J ends lost 2 bases and 8 bases respectively, with 10 bases between them. The V gene's germline CDR1 is SQVTM and CDR2 ANQGSEA. CDR3 loop: CSVEYGGDEQFF. The CDR3 DNA reads as TGCAGCGTTGAATACGGGGGAGATGAGCAGTTCTTC.

The table lists this clone with a few counts. V gene TRBV4-1 combines with J gene TRBJ2-4; the D is unclear. The CDR3 extends over 15 amino acids. Germline V gene lookup returns CDR1 MGHRA and CDR2 YSYEKL. V lost 4 bases and J lost 0, with 10 bases in between. The CDR3 nucleotides are TGCGCCAGCAGCCCAGGAGCCCTAGCCAAAAACATTCAGTACTTC. Translation gives CASSPGALAKNIQYF.

This chain links TRBV15 with TRBJ1-3, with 7 positions matching TRBD1. The V gene end was trimmed by 2 bases and the J gene end by 0 bases; junction bases not matched to a gene: 7. The CDR3 is 17 amino acids. Germline V CDR1 and CDR2: LNHNV, YYDKDF (reference sequence). In nucleotides, the CDR3 is TGTGCCACCAGCAGACAGGGGGGAGTACCCTCTGGAAACACCATATATTTT. It translates to CATSRQGGVPSGNTIYF.

V gene TRBV7-6 combines with J gene TRBJ2-5; D is unresolved. The CDR3 consists of 13 residues. V lost 7 bases, J lost 2 bases, and 11 bases lay in between. Per germline, CDR1 SGHVS and CDR2 FNYEAQ. CDR3 bases: TGTGCCAGCACCCGAGGAACGCAAGAGACCCAGTACTTC. Translating gives CASTRGTQETQYF.

The gene calls are TRBV20-1 and TRBJ2-7; D is ambiguous. CDR3 size: 10 residues. With 3 bases removed from V and 5 bases from J, the gap between germline ends came to 5 bases. Looked up from germline, CDR1 is DFQATT and CDR2 is SNEGSKA (reference sequence). The CDR3: CSASNNEQYF. CDR3 nucleotide sequence: TGCAGTGCTAGTAACAACGAGCAGTACTTC.

This sequence joins TRBV9 and TRBJ2-6; no clear D. The CDR3 length is 13 residues. Germline V gives CDR1 SGDLS, CDR2 YYNGEE. The V end lost 4 bases, the J end lost 3 bases, and 5 bases lay between the germline ends. CDR3 nucleotides: TGTGCCAGCAGCACGGTTGGGGCCAACGTCCTGACTTTC. Translation: CASSTVGANVLTF.

V usage is TRBV5-1 and J usage is TRBJ2-3; weak D call: TRBD2 (7 bases). Deletions cut 4 bases from V and 2 bases from J, with 11 bases between. The germline CDR1 and CDR2 sequences are SGHRS and YFSETQ. The CDR3 covers 14 residues. CDR3 in DNA: TGCGCCAGCAGCCAAGCGGGACACACAGATACGCAGTATTTT. This translates into CASSQAGHTDTQYF.

DNA of the CDR3: TGCGCCAGCAGCTTGGCACCTAGCACAGATACGCAGTATTTT. Residues: CASSLAPSTDTQYF. The chain employs TRBV5-1 and TRBJ2-3, with D unclear. The V gene lost 0 bases and the J gene lost 0 bases, with 5 bases spanning the gap. Germline CDR1 reads SGHRS; CDR2 reads YFSETQ. The CDR3 extends over 14 amino acids. The full variable domain, in which reference TRBV5-1 and TRBJ2-3 provide the parts outside the CDR3, is KAGVTQTPRYLIKTRGQQVTLSCSPISGHRSVSWYQQTPGQGLQFLFEYFSETQRNKGNFPGRFSGRQFSNSRSEMNVSTLELGDSALYLCASSLAPSTDTQYFGPGTRLTVL.

The chain uses TRBV28 and TRBJ2-7, with D possibly called TRBD1 or TRBD2 (5 bases each). Germline V gene data show CDR1 as MDHEN and CDR2 as SYDVKM. V was cut by 3 bases and J by 5 bases, with 14 bases left in between. The CDR3 has 14 residues. This chain's CDR3 is CASSFRLRGDEQYF. The CDR3, as DNA: TGTGCCAGCAGTTTCCGGCTTAGAGGGGACGAGCAGTACTTC. Variable domain in full (rest from reference TRBV28 and TRBJ2-7): DVKVTQSSRYLVKRTGEKVFLECVQDMDHENMFWYRQDPGLGLRLIYFSYDVKMKEKGDIPEGYSVSREKKERFSLILESASTNQTSMYLCASSFRLRGDEQYFGPGTRLTVT.

J is TRBJ2-3 and V is TRBV6-5; TRBD2 agrees at 9 bases. Germline-derived CDR1 and CDR2 are MNHEY and SVGAGI. Trimming at V came to 5 bases and at J to 2 bases, leaving 5 bases not matched to a gene. The CDR3 extends over 15 amino acids. This chain's CDR3 is CASSLLAGPTDTQYF. The CDR3 coding sequence is TGTGCCAGCAGTCTCCTAGCGGGACCCACAGATACGCAGTATTTT.

The genes are TRBV6-5 and TRBJ2-7; D unresolved. Deletions cut 6 bases from V and 6 bases from J, with 15 bases between. Germline lookup yields CDR1 MNHEY and CDR2 SVGAGI. The CDR3 spans 13 residues. This CDR3 is CASSLGRKGEQYF. The CDR3 bases are TGTGCCAGCAGCTTGGGCAGGAAGGGCGAGCAGTACTTC.

The genes are TRBV2 and TRBJ2-7; D gene unclear. The CDR3 length is 13 residues. V lost 0 bases to trimming and J lost 7 bases, with 10 bases between them. Germline V gene sequence: CDR1 SNHLY, CDR2 FYNNEI. CDR3 protein: CASSEAVSVEQYF. The CDR3 DNA reads as TGTGCCAGCAGTGAAGCAGTTTCGGTAGAGCAGTACTTC.

The chain couples TRBV11-2 to TRBJ2-5; D unresolved. The V gene's germline CDR1 is SGHAT and CDR2 FQNNGV. Trimming left V 5 bases short and J 3 bases short, with 10 bases between. The CDR3 length is 13 residues. This CDR3 reads CASSVGRKETQYF. In DNA form, the CDR3 reads TGTGCCAGCAGCGTAGGAAGGAAAGAGACCCAGTACTTC. Based on the CDR3 plus reference TRBV11-2 and TRBJ2-5, the full variable domain is EAGVAQSPRYKIIEKRQSVAFWCNPISGHATLYWYQQILGQGPKLLIQFQNNGVVDDSQLPKDRFSAERLKGVDSTLKIQPAKLEDSAVYLCASSVGRKETQYFGPGTRLLVL.